Given below is one T cell receptor (beta chain) in context. The antigen is not known. The source of the sample is a study of Ad26.COV2.S vaccination and SARS-CoV-2 variants. Study results and caveats: The placebo group had lower spike-specific TCR breadth than the vaccine recipients did.

Trimming removed 8 bases from V and 0 bases from J, with 8 bases in between. The length of the CDR3 is 13 residues. CDR1 KGHSH and CDR2 LQKENI come from the germline V gene. Produced via immunoSEQ multiplex PCR; TCRdb's table is partial and in-frame only. The sample lists over 250,000 clones; more than 70% were seen once. As for treatment: some 20 received Ad26.COV2.S at low or high dose, single or two shots; about 5 received placebo; per-sample allocation not given. Samples came from day 63 after the first vaccine or placebo injection. The chain couples TRBV18 to TRBJ1-3; D unclear. The sample in question was peripheral blood, obtained in a trial of Ad26.COV2.S vaccine versus placebo. This TCR derives from a person aged 18-60 years who received the Ad26.COV2.S COVID-19 vaccine or a placebo. CDR3 sequence (DNA): TGTGCCAGCCGTAGTGGCTCTGGAAACACCATATATTTT. This translates into CASRSGSGNTIYF.